A single sample is the source of the 22 T cell receptor beta chains below, sequenced in a study of blood T cell repertoires in COVID-19. Only in-frame clones appear in the TCRdb table, and some are missing; sequencing was by immunoSEQ multiplex PCR. Of over 200,000 clones in the sample, 70% to 90% were seen once. Sequenced sample: PBMCs or T cells enriched from blood (not recorded which). The receptor set was obtained from a man aged 30-40 years who had recovered from COVID-19.

CDR3: CASSIGGGGTGELFF. For the CDR3, the DNA is TGTGCCAGTAGTATCGGCGGGGGGGGCACCGGGGAGCTGTTTTTT. V usage is TRBV19 and J usage is TRBJ2-2; 9 nucleotides align to TRBD2. V was pared by 3 bases and J by 4 bases, with 3 bases of the junction left unmatched. The CDR3 has 15 amino acids. Germline V gene lookup returns CDR1 LNHDA and CDR2 SQIVND (reference sequence).

The chain employs TRBV19 and TRBJ1-5, with D perhaps TRBD1 (6 bases). V was shortened by 11 bases and J by 2 bases, with 19 bases between the two germline ends. The CDR3 spans 15 residues. The germline V gene encodes CDR1 LNHDA and CDR2 SQIVND (reference sequence). Here the CDR3 reads CASSRDTRRNQPQHF. CDR3 in DNA: TGTGCCTCCTCCCGGGACACGAGGCGCAATCAGCCCCAGCATTTT. Based on the CDR3 plus reference TRBV19 and TRBJ1-5, the full variable domain is DGGITQSPKYLFRKEGQNVTLSCEQNLNHDAMYWYRQDPGQGLRLIYYSQIVNDFQKGDIAEGYSVSREKKESFPLTVTSAQKNPTAFYLCASSRDTRRNQPQHFGDGTRLSIL.

This chain links TRBV27 with TRBJ2-7, with TRBD2 identical over 9 bases. This CDR3 has 17 residues. Trimming removed 2 bases from V and 2 bases from J; junction bases left unmatched: 10. CDR1 is MNHEY and CDR2 is SMNVEV in the germline V gene (reference sequence). The CDR3 nucleotides are TGTGCCAGCAGTTTAGGGCGGCGACTAGCGGCAACCTACGAGCAGTACTTC. Residues: CASSLGRRLAATYEQYF.

The chain links TRBV10-3 to TRBJ2-2, with 10 nucleotides matching TRBD1. The CDR3 totals 15 residues. V was clipped by 10 bases and J by 3 bases; unmatched bases: 8. The germline V gene has CDR1 ENHRY and CDR2 SYGVKD. CDR3 residues: CASRQGALDTGELFF. The CDR3 nucleotides are TGTGCCAGCCGACAGGGGGCGCTGGACACCGGGGAGCTGTTTTTT.

This clone was counted once. The genes are TRBV6-1 and TRBJ2-7, with D possibly matching TRBD2 (6 bases). The CDR3 extends over 14 amino acids. Germline loops: CDR1 MNHNS, CDR2 SASEGT. Trimming shortened V by 2 bases and J by 11 bases, and 19 bases separated the two germline ends. In nucleotides, the CDR3 is TGTGCCAGCAGTGAACCGGGACGGGGGATGATGGAGTACTTC. It specifies CASSEPGRGMMEYF.

The chain is built from TRBV6-5 and TRBJ2-7, with a tentative D call TRBD1 (6 bases). This CDR3 is built from 15 residues. Germline CDR1 reads MNHEY; CDR2 reads SVGAGI. The ends were cut back, 6 bases at V and 4 bases at J, with 19 bases in the middle. As DNA, the CDR3 is TGTGCCAGCAGACACAATACAGGGTACCAGTACGAGCAGTACTTC. It yields the protein CASRHNTGYQYEQYF.

The chain has TRBV28 and TRBJ2-1, with D possibly matching TRBD2 (5 bases). Germline-derived CDR1 and CDR2 are MDHEN and SYDVKM. The CDR3 sequence is 11 residues long. CDR3 residues: CATHSAGEQFF. The CDR3 nucleotides are TGTGCTACTCACTCGGCGGGTGAGCAGTTCTTC.

The gene calls are TRBV19 and TRBJ2-3, with TRBD2 as a possible D gene (5 bases). Germline V lookup: CDR1 LNHDA, CDR2 SQIVND (reference sequence). Trimming took off 2 bases at V and 0 bases at J, with 9 bases between the two ends. The CDR3 contains 15 residues. The CDR3 here is CASSIIATSTDTQYF. As DNA, the CDR3 is TGTGCCAGTAGTATAATAGCGACCAGCACAGATACGCAGTATTTT.

The V and J genes are TRBV7-2 and TRBJ1-1, with D unresolved. Trimming shortened V by 5 bases and J by 0 bases, and 16 bases separated the two germline ends. Looked up from germline, CDR1 is SGHTA and CDR2 is FQGNSA. The length of the CDR3 is 16 residues. For the CDR3, the DNA is TGTGCCAGCAGCCCACCGAGGGCAGCCATGAACACTGAAGCTTTCTTT. It specifies CASSPPRAAMNTEAFF.

This chain links TRBV5-1 with TRBJ2-7, with 14 bases matching TRBD2. With 3 bases clipped from V and 2 bases from J, the junction kept 13 bases outside the gene matches. The germline CDR1 and CDR2 sequences are SGHRS and YFSETQ. This CDR3 contains 19 residues. The CDR3 DNA is TGCGCCAGCAGCTCAGCAGGGACTAGCGGGGGAATTGTTACCTACGAGCAGTACTTC. Translating gives CASSSAGTSGGIVTYEQYF.

The gene calls are TRBV12-3 or TRBV12-4 and TRBJ2-1; TRBD2 aligns across 7 bases. The CDR3 covers 12 residues. The V segment lost 6 bases and the J segment 15 bases; nucleotides outside the gene matches: 11. The CDR3, as DNA: TGTGCCAGCAGCCAGGGACTATCGGGGGGGTTCTTC. The encoded protein is CASSQGLSGGFF.

The rearrangement joins TRBV19 to TRBJ1-5, with D perhaps TRBD1 (6 bases). The germline V and J ends were trimmed by 6 bases and 7 bases, with 22 bases remaining between them. The length of the CDR3 is 16 residues. Germline CDR1 LNHDA, CDR2 SQIVND (reference sequence). The CDR3 DNA reads TGTGCCAGTAGCCAGTCGCGACAGGTCTATTTCCAGCCCCAGCATTTT. It yields the protein CASSQSRQVYFQPQHF.

The gene calls are TRBV3-1 (or the pseudogene TRBV3-2) and TRBJ2-7, with a tentative D call TRBD1 (5 bases). CDR1 LGHDT and CDR2 YNNKEL come from the germline V gene (reference sequence). This CDR3 has 14 residues. The V end lost 2 bases, the J end lost 3 bases, and 11 bases lay between the germline ends. CDR3 in amino acids: CASSQPQESYEQYF. The CDR3 DNA follows: TGTGCCAGCAGCCAACCACAGGAGAGCTACGAGCAGTACTTC.

The rearrangement joins TRBV5-6 to TRBJ1-2; TRBD1 might be the D (5 bases). The CDR3 is 14 amino acids. Trimming shortened V by 5 bases and J by 7 bases, and 18 bases separated the two germline ends. Germline V CDR1 and CDR2: SGHDT, YYEEEE. This chain's CDR3 is CASSYQGVGFGYTF. Written as DNA, the CDR3 is TGTGCCAGCAGTTACCAGGGTGTTGGATTTGGCTACACCTTC.

The chain combines TRBV19 with TRBJ1-1; no clear D gene. The CDR3 runs to 14 residues. V was cut by 3 bases and J by 3 bases, with 11 bases left in between. The germline CDR1 and CDR2 sequences are LNHDA and SQIVND (reference sequence). CDR3 residues: CASSIAGSHTEAFF. For the CDR3, the DNA is TGTGCCAGTAGTATTGCAGGCTCCCACACTGAAGCTTTCTTT.

This chain uses TRBV6-6 with TRBJ1-1, with TRBD1 identical over 11 bases. The germline gives CDR1 MNHNY, CDR2 SVGAGI (reference sequence). The CDR3 extends over 19 amino acids. Unmatched junction bases numbered 18, after V lost 5 bases and J lost 4 bases. CDR3 DNA sequence: TGTGCCAGCAGTCTCCGGACAGGGGGCGAGTCTGGGTTGCGCACTGAAGCTTTCTTT. It encodes CASSLRTGGESGLRTEAFF.

The rearrangement uses TRBV3-1 (or the pseudogene TRBV3-2) and TRBJ1-1; 7 bases are shared with TRBD1. CDR1 and CDR2 from the germline V gene are LGHDT and YNNKEL (reference sequence). V lost 3 bases to trimming and J lost 2 bases; unmatched junction nucleotides: 6. The length of the CDR3 is 15 residues. This chain's CDR3 is CASSQRQGVNTEAFF. DNA for the CDR3: TGTGCCAGCAGCCAGAGACAGGGCGTTAACACTGAAGCTTTCTTT.

The chain uses TRBV7-2 and TRBJ2-7, with unresolved D. The CDR3 runs to 15 residues. Germline V gene data show CDR1 as SGHTA and CDR2 as FQGNSA. V shed 2 bases and J shed 3 bases, with 14 bases lying between them. CDR3 nucleotides: TGTGCCAGCAGCTTATCCAGTGGGCTCTACTACGAGCAGTACTTC. This sequence encodes CASSLSSGLYYEQYF.

This chain links TRBV12-3 or TRBV12-4 with TRBJ1-2; D is unclear. CDR3 length: 13 residues. V lost 10 bases and J 0 bases, leaving 12 bases between the germline ends. The DNA for the CDR3 is TGTGCCACAAAGTGGGGAGCTAACTATGGCTACACCTTC. Protein: CATKWGANYGYTF.

This sequence joins TRBV7-2 and TRBJ1-5; 8 bases are shared with TRBD1. Germline trimming cut 4 bases from V and 1 base from J; bases unmatched to any gene: 3. The CDR3 runs 15 residues. CDR1 and CDR2 from the germline V gene are SGHTA and FQGNSA. The DNA for the CDR3 is TGTGCCAGCAGCTCCCGGACAGGGAGCAATCAGCCCCAGCATTTT. This translates into CASSSRTGSNQPQHF.

The genes are TRBV15 and TRBJ1-5; D is possibly TRBD1 (6 bases). Between the trimmed V and J ends, which lost 0 bases and 0 bases, there was a span of 15 bases. Germline V CDR1 and CDR2: LNHNV, YYDKDF (reference sequence). The CDR3 contains 18 residues. The CDR3 spells CATSRESGRGFSNQPQHF. In DNA form, the CDR3 reads TGTGCCACCAGCAGAGAATCCGGCAGGGGATTTAGCAATCAGCCCCAGCATTTT.

This chain connects TRBV27 to TRBJ1-2, with 9 bases matching TRBD1. The junction had 10 bases not matched to a gene; V was cut back by 0 bases and J by 8 bases. This CDR3 is 16 amino acids long. The germline gives CDR1 MNHEY, CDR2 SMNVEV (reference sequence). CDR3 nucleotides: TGTGCCAGCAGTTTATCCCGACAGGGGGTTTGGAGCGGCTACACCTTC. The encoded protein is CASSLSRQGVWSGYTF.